Each of the 3 T cell receptor beta chains below was sequenced from the same sample in a study of T cells after yellow fever vaccination. TCRdb called the 5' RACE reads again in MiXCR, with one record for every CDR3 protein. The sample shows 250,000 to 300,000 distinct CDR3 sequences, around 4.9% of them seen only once. The sequenced sample was CD4+ T cells sorted from PBMCs, obtained on the day of the yellow fever booster vaccination. The receptors stem from a man between 18 and 29 years old who received the YFV17D yellow fever vaccine.

The CDR3, as DNA: TGCAGTGCTTTCGCAGATACGCAGTATTTT. The encoded protein is CSAFADTQYF. The chain joins TRBV20-1 to TRBJ2-3; no definite D call. Germline V lookup: CDR1 DFQATT, CDR2 SNEGSKA (reference sequence). The CDR3 runs 10 residues. V was pared by 5 bases and J by 4 bases, with 4 bases between.

This clonotype was seen only a few times. The CDR3 region has the DNA TGTGCCAGCTCACCCCGGGAGGGGGAAAGCTATGGCTACACCTTC. Amino acid sequence: CASSPREGESYGYTF. The genes are TRBV18 and TRBJ1-2, with D perhaps matching TRBD1 (6 bases). V lost 3 bases and J lost 4, with 15 bases in between. The CDR3 totals 15 residues. CDR1 is KGHSH and CDR2 is LQKENI in the germline V gene. Looking up the rest from reference TRBV18 and TRBJ1-2 gives the full variable domain: NAGVMQNPRHLVRRRGQEARLRCSPMKGHSHVYWYRQLPEEGLKFMVYLQKENIIDESGMPKERFSAEFPKEGPSILRIQQVVRGDSAAYFCASSPREGESYGYTFGSGTRLTVV.

This chain joins TRBV28 and TRBJ2-7; TRBD2 matches 7 bases. Germline V gene lookup returns CDR1 MDHEN and CDR2 SYDVKM. CDR3 length: 17 residues. Trimming took 7 bases from V and 0 from J; bases not matched to a gene: 15. For the CDR3, the DNA is TGTGCCAGCACCGACGGACCGGGAGGTAGGGTCTCCTACGAGCAGTACGTC. Protein: CASTDGPGGRVSYEQYV.